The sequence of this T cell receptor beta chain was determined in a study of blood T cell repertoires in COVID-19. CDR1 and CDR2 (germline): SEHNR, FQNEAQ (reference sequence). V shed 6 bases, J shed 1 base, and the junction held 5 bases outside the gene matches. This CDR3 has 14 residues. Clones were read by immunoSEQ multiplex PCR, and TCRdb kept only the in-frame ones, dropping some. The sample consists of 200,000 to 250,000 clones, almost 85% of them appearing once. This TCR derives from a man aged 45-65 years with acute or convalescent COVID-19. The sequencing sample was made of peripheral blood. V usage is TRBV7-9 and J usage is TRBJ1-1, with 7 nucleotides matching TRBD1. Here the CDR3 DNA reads TGTGCCAGCAGAGAGGGGGCTAGGAACACTGAAGCTTTCTTT. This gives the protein CASREGARNTEAFF.